The clone carrying this T cell receptor (beta chain) has more than one count but fewer than ten. Its antigen is currently unknown. The sample comes from a study of post-analysis software for immune sequencing data. Study summary: Some patients lacked subtype; others had relapsing-remitting, secondary progressive or progressive-relapsing disease.

J lost 7 bases, V lost 5 bases, and 13 bases had no gene match. Per germline, CDR1 SQVTM and CDR2 ANQGSEA. There are 16 residues in the CDR3. cDNA libraries of TCR beta carried unique molecular identifiers. TCRdb ran MiXCR on the PCR reads and lists one entry per CDR3 protein. The table shows 450,000 to 650,000 distinct CDR3 sequences, with 44% occurring only once. The study's findings and limits: A significant reduction in normalized Chao1 diversity was observed in multiple sclerosis patients versus controls. In patients, about 5 TRBV segments were more frequent than in controls, with TRBV5-6, TRBV5-1 and TRBV20-1 among them.

The receptor's source is a girl between 10 and 17 years old with multiple sclerosis. The sequenced sample consisted of blood. The chain combines TRBV29-1 with TRBJ2-1; 11 nucleotides line up with TRBD2. CDR3: CSVTPLLAGGPNEQFF. The DNA for the CDR3 is TGCAGCGTTACCCCCCTTTTAGCGGGGGGGCCGAATGAGCAGTTCTTC.